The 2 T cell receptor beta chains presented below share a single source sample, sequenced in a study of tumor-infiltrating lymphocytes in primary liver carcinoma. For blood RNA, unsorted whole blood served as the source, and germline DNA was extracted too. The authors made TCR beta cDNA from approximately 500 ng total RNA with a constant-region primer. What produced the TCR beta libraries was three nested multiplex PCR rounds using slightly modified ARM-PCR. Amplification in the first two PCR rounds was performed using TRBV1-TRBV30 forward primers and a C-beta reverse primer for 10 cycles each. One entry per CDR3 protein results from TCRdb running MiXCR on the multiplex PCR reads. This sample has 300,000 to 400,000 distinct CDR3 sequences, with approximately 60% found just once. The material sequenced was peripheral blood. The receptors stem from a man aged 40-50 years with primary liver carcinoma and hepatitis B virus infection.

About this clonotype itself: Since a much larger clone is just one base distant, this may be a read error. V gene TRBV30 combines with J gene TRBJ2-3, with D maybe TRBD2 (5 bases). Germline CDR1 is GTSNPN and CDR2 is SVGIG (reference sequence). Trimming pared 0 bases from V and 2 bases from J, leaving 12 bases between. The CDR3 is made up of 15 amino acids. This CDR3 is CAWSVSLAPTDTQYF. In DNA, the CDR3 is TGTGCCTGGAGTGTATCCCTAGCTCCCACAGATACGCAGTATTTT.

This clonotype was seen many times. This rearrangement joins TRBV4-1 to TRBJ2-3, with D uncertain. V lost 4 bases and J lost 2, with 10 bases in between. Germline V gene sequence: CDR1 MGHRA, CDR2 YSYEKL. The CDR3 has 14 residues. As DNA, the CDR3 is TGCGCCAGCAGCCGTACCGACAACACAGATACGCAGTATTTT. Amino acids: CASSRTDNTDTQYF.